This T cell receptor beta chain was recovered during a study of T cells in Graves' hyperthyroidism and ophthalmopathy. TCR beta CDR3 regions were amplified from RNA. Using the HTBI primer set, a first-round RT-PCR was run on the TCR CDR3. One entry per CDR3 protein, called by TCRdb with MiXCR from the multiplex PCR reads. The data show 450,000 to 700,000 distinct CDR3 sequences, with under 60% seen just once and around 8% held by the top ten. This clonotype was seen only a few times. A much more abundant neighbour one base away suggests this may be a read error. Deletions cut 7 bases from V and 9 bases from J, with 16 bases between. The CDR3 spans 12 residues.

The sample consisted of peripheral blood or thyroid tissue (not recorded which). The J gene is TRBJ2-7, the V gene TRBV12-3 or TRBV12-4, with a possible D match to TRBD1 (6 bases). The TCR originated in a woman younger than 35 with Graves' hyperthyroidism. The CDR3 nucleotides read TGTGCCAGCACCGACAGGCCGGGCGGGCAGTACTTC. It codes for CASTDRPGGQYF.